A single sample gave rise to the 5 T cell receptor beta chains below, sequenced in a study of ipilimumab plus nivolumab after autologous stem cell transplantation. TCRdb's copy holds only in-frame clones and misses some; the assay was immunoSEQ multiplex PCR. The sample yields some 41,000 clones, roughly 92% seen once. The starting material was PBMCs, obtained in a trial of ipilimumab plus nivolumab as post-transplant consolidation. The receptors were gathered from a male donor with multiple myeloma.

The chain employs TRBV10-3 and TRBJ2-5; a weak D match, TRBD2 (6 bases). V shed 11 bases and J shed 4 bases, with 11 bases lying between them. The CDR3 has 11 residues. Germline V gene data show CDR1 as ENHRY and CDR2 as SYGVKD. The CDR3 bases are TGTGCCTCGGGGGAAGTAGAGACCCAGTACTTC. Encoded protein: CASGEVETQYF.

The chain uses TRBV19 and TRBJ1-5; 9 positions agree with TRBD1. J lost 1 base, V lost 1 base, and 2 bases had no gene match. The CDR3 runs 16 residues. Germline assignment: CDR1 LNHDA and CDR2 SQIVND (reference sequence). The CDR3, as DNA: TGTGCCAGTAGTATAGGCGGACAGGGGAGCAATCAGCCCCAGCATTTT. Its protein is CASSIGGQGSNQPQHF.

This rearrangement joins TRBV7-2 to TRBJ2-7; TRBD2 matches 8 bases. The V and J ends lost 4 bases and 3 bases, in that order; junction bases with no gene match: 8. There are 15 residues in the CDR3. Germline CDR1 and CDR2: SGHTA and FQGNSA. CDR3 DNA: TGTGCCAGCAGCTATATTAGCGGGAAAGGCTACGAGCAGTACTTC. The encoded protein is CASSYISGKGYEQYF.

Note on this clone: Other nucleotide sequences in the sample specify the same CDR3. The V and J genes are TRBV19 and TRBJ2-7; TRBD2 agrees at 7 bases. The CDR3 spans 13 residues. V was clipped by 8 bases and J by 0 bases; unmatched bases: 4. The germline V gene has CDR1 LNHDA and CDR2 SQIVND (reference sequence). CDR3 in DNA: TGTGCCAGTTCTCCGGGAGGCTCCTACGAGCAGTACTTC. It specifies CASSPGGSYEQYF.

The rearrangement joins TRBV19 to TRBJ1-1; 9 bases are a match to TRBD1. Germline CDR1 LNHDA, CDR2 SQIVND (reference sequence). V shed 6 bases and J 4 bases; nucleotides not matched to a gene: 15. This CDR3 spans 17 amino acids. The CDR3 region has the DNA TGTGCCAGTAGAAAAGGGACAGGGTGGGGTGCGGCCACTGAAGCTTTCTTT. The encoded protein is CASRKGTGWGAATEAFF.